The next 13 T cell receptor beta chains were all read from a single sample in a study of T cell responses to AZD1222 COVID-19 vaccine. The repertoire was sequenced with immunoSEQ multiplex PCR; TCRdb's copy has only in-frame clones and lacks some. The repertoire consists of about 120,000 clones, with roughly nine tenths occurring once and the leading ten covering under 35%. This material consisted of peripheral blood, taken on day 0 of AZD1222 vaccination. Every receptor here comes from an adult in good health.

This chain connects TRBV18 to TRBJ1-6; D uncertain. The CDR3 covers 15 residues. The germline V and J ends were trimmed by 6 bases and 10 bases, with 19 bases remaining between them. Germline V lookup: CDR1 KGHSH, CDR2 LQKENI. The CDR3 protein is CASSDVRPKVSPLHF. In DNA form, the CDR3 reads TGTGCCAGCTCGGACGTGAGGCCGAAAGTGTCACCCCTCCACTTT.

CDR3 bases: TGTGCCAGCAGCTTAGGCCAGGGGGTAGGGCCCCAGCATTTT. Protein product: CASSLGQGVGPQHF. The chain employs TRBV7-6 and TRBJ1-5; TRBD1 aligns across 7 bases. The CDR3 spans 14 residues. Trimming at V came to 1 base and at J to 9 bases, leaving 6 bases not matched to a gene. The germline gives CDR1 SGHVS, CDR2 FNYEAQ.

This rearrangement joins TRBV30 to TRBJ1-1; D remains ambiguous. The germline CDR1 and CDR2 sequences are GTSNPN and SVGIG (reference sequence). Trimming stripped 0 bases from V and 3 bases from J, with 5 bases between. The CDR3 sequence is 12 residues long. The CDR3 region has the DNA TGTGCCTGGAGTGTAATGGACACTGAAGCTTTCTTT. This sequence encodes CAWSVMDTEAFF.

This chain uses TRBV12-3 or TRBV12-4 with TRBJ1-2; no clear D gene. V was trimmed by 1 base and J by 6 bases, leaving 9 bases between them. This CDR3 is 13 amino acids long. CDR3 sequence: CASSLVPGNGYTF. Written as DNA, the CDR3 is TGTGCCAGCAGTTTAGTCCCCGGGAATGGCTACACCTTC.

The CDR3 loop is CASSQTYRNTEAFF. As DNA, the CDR3 is TGTGCCAGCAGCCAGACATATAGGAACACTGAAGCTTTCTTT. This chain uses TRBV7-8 with TRBJ1-1; D ambiguous. CDR3 length: 14 residues. Trimming cost V 5 bases and J 1 base, with 11 bases left between them. CDR1 is SGHVS, CDR2 FQNEAQ, per germline.

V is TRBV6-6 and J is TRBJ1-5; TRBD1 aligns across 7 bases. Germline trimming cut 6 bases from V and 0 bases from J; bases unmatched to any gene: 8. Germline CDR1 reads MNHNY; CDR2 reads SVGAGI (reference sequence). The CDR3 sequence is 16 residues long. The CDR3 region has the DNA TGTGCCAGCAGCCCGGGACAGTCCTATAGCAATCAGCCCCAGCATTTT. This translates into CASSPGQSYSNQPQHF.

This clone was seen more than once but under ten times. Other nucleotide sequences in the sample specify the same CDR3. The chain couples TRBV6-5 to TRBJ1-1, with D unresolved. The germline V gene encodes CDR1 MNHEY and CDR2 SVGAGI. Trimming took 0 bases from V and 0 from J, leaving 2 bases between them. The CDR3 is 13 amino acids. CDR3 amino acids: CASSYSLNTEAFF. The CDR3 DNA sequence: TGTGCCAGCAGTTACTCACTGAACACTGAAGCTTTCTTT.

DNA for the CDR3: TGTGCCAGCAGCCCCCGGCGCAGGAACAGTCACACAGATACGCAGTATTTT. It encodes CASSPRRRNSHTDTQYF. This chain connects TRBV9 to TRBJ2-3, with D hard to call. CDR1 is SGDLS, CDR2 YYNGEE, per germline. Trimming cost V 4 bases and J 2 bases, with 20 bases left between them. The CDR3 is made up of 17 amino acids. Full variable domain (missing parts from reference TRBV9 and TRBJ2-3): DSGVTQTPKHLITATGQRVTLRCSPRSGDLSVYWYQQSLDQGLQFLIQYYNGEERAKGNILERFSAQQFPDLHSELNLSSLELGDSALYFCASSPRRRNSHTDTQYFGPGTRLTVL.

In DNA, the CDR3 is TGTGCCAGCAGCTTAACCCCCCCCAACCCCACAAGAGTTTCACCCCTCCACTTT. As protein: CASSLTPPNPTRVSPLHF. V and J are TRBV7-9 and TRBJ1-6; D uncertain. The CDR3 has 18 residues. V lost 2 bases and J 9 bases, leaving 23 bases between the germline ends. Germline loops: CDR1 SEHNR, CDR2 FQNEAQ (reference sequence).

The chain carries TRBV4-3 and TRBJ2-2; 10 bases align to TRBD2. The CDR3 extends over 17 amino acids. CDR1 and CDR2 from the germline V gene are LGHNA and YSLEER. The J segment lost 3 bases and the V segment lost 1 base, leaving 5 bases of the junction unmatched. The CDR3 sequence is CASSQVALAGDTGELFF. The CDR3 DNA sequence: TGCGCCAGCAGCCAAGTCGCGCTAGCGGGAGACACCGGGGAGCTGTTTTTT.

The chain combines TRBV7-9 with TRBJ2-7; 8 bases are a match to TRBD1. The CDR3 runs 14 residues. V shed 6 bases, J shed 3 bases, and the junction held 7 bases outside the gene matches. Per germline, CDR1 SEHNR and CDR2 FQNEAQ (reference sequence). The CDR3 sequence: CASSKMDRVYEQYF. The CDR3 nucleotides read TGTGCCAGCAGTAAGATGGACAGGGTCTACGAGCAGTACTTC.

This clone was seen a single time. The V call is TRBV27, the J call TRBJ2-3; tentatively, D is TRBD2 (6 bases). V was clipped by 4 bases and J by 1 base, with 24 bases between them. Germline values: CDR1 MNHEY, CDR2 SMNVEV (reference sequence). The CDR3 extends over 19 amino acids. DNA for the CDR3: TGTGCCAGCAGTTGGGAGAGAGCGGGCCGAAACTGGGGCACAGATACGCAGTATTTT. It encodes CASSWERAGRNWGTDTQYF.

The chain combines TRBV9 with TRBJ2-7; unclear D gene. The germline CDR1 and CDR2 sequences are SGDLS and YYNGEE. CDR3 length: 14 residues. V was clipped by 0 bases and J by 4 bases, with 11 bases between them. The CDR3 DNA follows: TGTGCCAGCAGCGTAGACACAGTCAGGTACGAGCAGTACTTC. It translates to CASSVDTVRYEQYF. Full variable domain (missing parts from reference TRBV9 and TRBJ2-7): DSGVTQTPKHLITATGQRVTLRCSPRSGDLSVYWYQQSLDQGLQFLIQYYNGEERAKGNILERFSAQQFPDLHSELNLSSLELGDSALYFCASSVDTVRYEQYFGPGTRLTVT.